These T cell receptor beta chains were read from a single sample in a study of cytomegalovirus exposure and HLA in healthy donors. Using immunoSEQ multiplex PCR, the repertoire was profiled, and TCRdb retains in-frame clones only, with some absent. The table includes some 77,000 clones, about 94% detected once. The sample taken for sequencing was PBMCs. The origin of the receptors is a man in his late teens or twenties in good health and CMV-seropositive. Both conserved end residues are part of each CDR3. D genes are given only for firm matches. Clone size is given for some rows only: seen once, a few or many times, or a class if the clone is expanded.

cdr3_nt: TGTGCCAGCAGTTACCCGGGACAGGGGGCCTACGAGCAGTACTTC; cdr3_aa: CASSYPGQGAYEQYF; j_call: TRBJ2-7; v_call: TRBV6-5; cdr3_length: 15; d_call: TRBD1; clone_size: NA
cdr3_nt: TGTGCCAGCAGCTCGACAGACGGAATGAGCGCTGAAGCTTTCTTT; cdr3_aa: CASSSTDGMSAEAFF; j_call: TRBJ1-1; v_call: TRBV11-2; cdr3_length: 15; d_call: NA; clone_size: once
cdr3_nt: TGTGCCAGCAGCACCACAGTGGGCCCACTAGGCCCCTACGAGCAGTACTTC; cdr3_aa: CASSTTVGPLGPYEQYF; j_call: TRBJ2-7; v_call: TRBV13; cdr3_length: 17; d_call: NA; clone_size: NA
cdr3_nt: TGTGCCAGCTCACCGAGCCCGGTACACACTGAAGCTTTCTTT; cdr3_aa: CASSPSPVHTEAFF; j_call: TRBJ1-1; v_call: TRBV18; cdr3_length: 14; d_call: NA; clone_size: NA
cdr3_nt: TGTGCCAGCAGTCCCCGACTAGCGGGAGGCTACGAGCAGTACTTC; cdr3_aa: CASSPRLAGGYEQYF; j_call: TRBJ2-7; v_call: TRBV6-6; cdr3_length: 15; d_call: TRBD2; clone_size: once
cdr3_nt: TGTGCCAGCAGCCAAGTCGTCCAGGGTACTAATGAAAAACTGTTTTTT; cdr3_aa: CASSQVVQGTNEKLFF; j_call: TRBJ1-4; v_call: TRBV14; cdr3_length: 16; d_call: NA; clone_size: NA
cdr3_nt: TGTGCCAGCAGCTTAGAAGGGCGTGGGACTAGCGTCGATGAGCAGTTCTTC; cdr3_aa: CASSLEGRGTSVDEQFF; j_call: TRBJ2-1; v_call: TRBV11-2; cdr3_length: 17; d_call: TRBD2; clone_size: NA
cdr3_nt: TGTGCCAGCAGGGAAGTAGCGGGAGCCAATGAGCAGTTCTTC; cdr3_aa: CASREVAGANEQFF; j_call: TRBJ2-1; v_call: TRBV7-6; cdr3_length: 14; d_call: TRBD2; clone_size: NA
cdr3_nt: TGCAGCGCGACAGCGCCTTCCTACGAGCAGTACTTC; cdr3_aa: CSATAPSYEQYF; j_call: TRBJ2-7; v_call: TRBV29-1; cdr3_length: 12; d_call: NA; clone_size: NA
cdr3_nt: TGTGCCAGCAGTGAAGGCAGGGGGCGAGGGTCCTACGAGCAGTACTTC; cdr3_aa: CASSEGRGRGSYEQYF; j_call: TRBJ2-7; v_call: TRBV25-1; cdr3_length: 16; d_call: TRBD1; clone_size: NA
cdr3_nt: TGCGCCAGCCGGGGGGCCACCGGGGAGCTGTTTTTT; cdr3_aa: CASRGATGELFF; j_call: TRBJ2-2; v_call: TRBV10-1; cdr3_length: 12; d_call: NA; clone_size: NA
cdr3_nt: TGTGCCAGCAGCGGAGGTTCCCCGAACAGGGGACCTTACTATGGCTACACCTTC; cdr3_aa: CASSGGSPNRGPYYGYTF; j_call: TRBJ1-2; v_call: TRBV9; cdr3_length: 18; d_call: TRBD1; clone_size: NA
cdr3_nt: TGTGCCAGCACCCCCAGCGGGGATGGTACAGATACGCAGTATTTT; cdr3_aa: CASTPSGDGTDTQYF; j_call: TRBJ2-3; v_call: TRBV6-5; cdr3_length: 15; d_call: TRBD2; clone_size: NA
cdr3_nt: TGTGCCAGCAGCGGGACAGGGTTTGAGCAGTTCTTC; cdr3_aa: CASSGTGFEQFF; j_call: TRBJ2-1; v_call: TRBV11-2; cdr3_length: 12; d_call: TRBD1; clone_size: once
cdr3_nt: TGTGCCAGCAGACAGGGACTAGATGAGGGGAGGGCGCAGTATTTT; cdr3_aa: CASRQGLDEGRAQYF; j_call: TRBJ2-3; v_call: TRBV5-5; cdr3_length: 15; d_call: TRBD2; clone_size: NA
cdr3_nt: TGTGCCAGCAGTGTGATGGGGCAGAACACTGAAGCTTTCTTT; cdr3_aa: CASSVMGQNTEAFF; j_call: TRBJ1-1; v_call: TRBV2; cdr3_length: 14; d_call: NA; clone_size: NA
cdr3_nt: TGTGCCAGCAGCTTAATACAGGGAGGGGGTCAGCCCCAGCATTTT; cdr3_aa: CASSLIQGGGQPQHF; j_call: TRBJ1-5; v_call: TRBV7-8; cdr3_length: 15; d_call: NA; clone_size: NA
cdr3_nt: TGTGCCAGCAGTCAGACAGTGGGGAACACTGAAGCTTTCTTT; cdr3_aa: CASSQTVGNTEAFF; j_call: TRBJ1-1; v_call: TRBV28; cdr3_length: 14; d_call: NA; clone_size: NA
cdr3_nt: TGTGCCAGTAGCTTTGGAATGGCCGAAGCTTTCTTT; cdr3_aa: CASSFGMAEAFF; j_call: TRBJ1-1; v_call: TRBV6-6; cdr3_length: 12; d_call: NA; clone_size: NA
cdr3_nt: TGCGCCAGCACCGACGTGGCTGGGGCGAACACTGAAGCTTTCTTT; cdr3_aa: CASTDVAGANTEAFF; j_call: TRBJ1-1; v_call: TRBV5-1; cdr3_length: 15; d_call: NA; clone_size: NA
cdr3_nt: TGTGCCATCGCCGGAGGGACAGGGTTGGGTGGCTACACCTTC; cdr3_aa: CAIAGGTGLGGYTF; j_call: TRBJ1-2; v_call: TRBV10-3; cdr3_length: 14; d_call: TRBD1; clone_size: NA
cdr3_nt: TGTGCCAGCAGTAACAGGGGGGACTACGAGCAGTACTTC; cdr3_aa: CASSNRGDYEQYF; j_call: TRBJ2-7; v_call: TRBV11-3; cdr3_length: 13; d_call: TRBD1; clone_size: NA
cdr3_nt: TGTGCCAGCAGCTTAACGGCAGGGCAAGAGACCCAGTACTTC; cdr3_aa: CASSLTAGQETQYF; j_call: TRBJ2-5; v_call: TRBV7-9; cdr3_length: 14; d_call: NA; clone_size: NA
cdr3_nt: TGTGCCAGCACAAACTTCTTGAGCTCCTACAATGAGCAGTTCTTC; cdr3_aa: CASTNFLSSYNEQFF; j_call: TRBJ2-1; v_call: TRBV28; cdr3_length: 15; d_call: NA; clone_size: NA
cdr3_nt: TGTGCCAGCAGCGTAGATAGCGGGAGTCACAATGAGCAGTTCTTC; cdr3_aa: CASSVDSGSHNEQFF; j_call: TRBJ2-1; v_call: TRBV9; cdr3_length: 15; d_call: TRBD2; clone_size: NA
cdr3_nt: TGTGCCAGCAGCTTAAAACATGGGGGCCAGAGCTCCTACGAGCAGTACTTC; cdr3_aa: CASSLKHGGQSSYEQYF; j_call: TRBJ2-7; v_call: TRBV7-9; cdr3_length: 17; d_call: NA; clone_size: NA
cdr3_nt: TGTGCCAGCAGTTTAGGACAGGGCCACAGGGGGGAGCAGTACTTC; cdr3_aa: CASSLGQGHRGEQYF; j_call: TRBJ2-7; v_call: TRBV28; cdr3_length: 15; d_call: TRBD1; clone_size: NA
cdr3_nt: TGTGCCAGCAGTTTATATAAGGGGTTGGGCACTGAAGCTTTCTTT; cdr3_aa: CASSLYKGLGTEAFF; j_call: TRBJ1-1; v_call: TRBV28; cdr3_length: 15; d_call: NA; clone_size: once